The 17 T cell receptor beta chains presented below share a single source sample, sequenced in a study of radiation and T cells in renal cell carcinoma. Produced via immunoSEQ multiplex PCR; TCRdb's table is partial and in-frame only. The sample shows about 130,000 clones, more than 75% of them seen only once. Documented time point: blood 2 weeks post-SBRT. Specified treatment: 15 Gy SBRT to primary tumor, nephrectomy 4 weeks later. The material sequenced was blood, taken from a patient whose treatment included radiotherapy and nephrectomy. The receptors were gathered from a woman aged 70-85 years with renal cell carcinoma.

This clone was counted a single time. J is TRBJ1-5 and V is TRBV28; TRBD1 matches 7 bases. The germline CDR1 and CDR2 sequences are MDHEN and SYDVKM. This CDR3 has 14 amino acids. V gave up 3 bases and J gave up 7 bases; unmatched junction bases: 6. The chain's CDR3 is CASSLGQLRQPQHF. The CDR3 DNA sequence: TGTGCCAGCAGTTTGGGACAGCTTAGGCAGCCCCAGCATTTT.

This clone was counted only a few times. The gene calls are TRBV29-1 and TRBJ2-1, with a tentative D call TRBD1 (6 bases). CDR1 is SQVTM, CDR2 ANQGSEA, per germline. The V end lost 6 bases, the J end lost 7 bases, and 13 bases lay between the germline ends. CDR3 length: 12 amino acids. The CDR3 loop is CSVGTRRNEQFF. For the CDR3, the DNA is TGCAGCGTCGGGACACGGCGGAATGAGCAGTTCTTC.

CDR3 residues: CASERGNSYEQYF. The DNA for the CDR3 is TGTGCCAGCGAGCGGGGTAACTCCTACGAGCAGTACTTC. The chain uses TRBV6-1 and TRBJ2-7; TRBD2 matches at 7 bases. The CDR3 has 13 amino acids. The germline gives CDR1 MNHNS, CDR2 SASEGT. J lost 0 bases, V lost 8 bases, and 4 bases had no gene match.

This chain connects TRBV7-6 to TRBJ1-1, with TRBD1 as a possible D gene (6 bases). The V gene's germline CDR1 is SGHVS and CDR2 FNYEAQ. Between the trimmed V and J ends, which lost 1 base and 2 bases, there was a span of 14 bases. The CDR3 totals 16 residues. CDR3: CASSLGGGGFNTEAFF. The CDR3 bases are TGTGCCAGCAGCTTAGGAGGGGGGGGCTTCAACACTGAAGCTTTCTTT.

The CDR3 loop reads CASSTPQEDVKTQYF. CDR3 DNA sequence: TGTGCCAGCAGCACACCACAGGAGGACGTAAAAACCCAGTACTTC. The rearrangement joins TRBV7-2 to TRBJ2-5, with D perhaps being TRBD1 or TRBD2 (5 bases each). Trimming stripped 5 bases from V and 8 bases from J, with 21 bases between. The CDR3 has 15 residues. Germline V CDR1 and CDR2: SGHTA, FQGNSA.

V usage is TRBV5-1 and J usage is TRBJ2-3; tentatively, D is TRBD2 (5 bases). V was pared by 1 base and J by 1 base, with 16 bases between. This CDR3 has 17 residues. Germline CDR1 SGHRS, CDR2 YFSETQ. Written as DNA, the CDR3 is TGCGCCAGCAGCTTGTCGGTCGCCGACTACCGCACAGATACGCAGTATTTT. It codes for CASSLSVADYRTDTQYF.

V is TRBV11-2 and J is TRBJ2-5, with TRBD2 identical over 16 bases. Germline loops: CDR1 SGHAT, CDR2 FQNNGV. This CDR3 spans 16 amino acids. The V and J ends lost 1 base and 10 bases, in that order; junction bases with no gene match: 6. The CDR3 loop reads CASSLGAGTSGGDQYF. The CDR3 DNA reads as TGTGCCAGCAGCTTAGGAGCCGGGACTAGCGGGGGGGACCAGTACTTC.

In this sample, this clone turned up a few times. The chain carries TRBV19 and TRBJ1-5; D is undetermined. The germline gives CDR1 LNHDA, CDR2 SQIVND (reference sequence). Trimming pared 11 bases from V and 9 bases from J, leaving 5 bases between. CDR3 size: 8 residues. The CDR3 bases are TGTGCCGCGGGGCCCCAGCATTTT. Translating gives CAAGPQHF.

This clone was detected once. This chain links TRBV5-1 with TRBJ1-1; 10 bases align to TRBD1. There are 15 residues in the CDR3. Germline CDR1 is SGHRS and CDR2 is YFSETQ. Trimming took 3 bases from V and 5 from J; bases not matched to a gene: 7. The CDR3 nucleotides are TGCGCCAGCAGCTCCGGAGGACAGGGGGGAACTGAAGCTTTCTTT. As protein: CASSSGGQGGTEAFF.

The V and J genes are TRBV20-1 and TRBJ2-5; D gene ambiguous. The germline V gene encodes CDR1 DFQATT and CDR2 SNEGSKA (reference sequence). V gave up 6 bases and J gave up 4 bases, with 6 bases separating them. The CDR3 extends over 10 amino acids. DNA of the CDR3: TGCAGTGCGGGGTTAGAGACCCAGTACTTC. As protein: CSAGLETQYF.

The rearrangement uses TRBV6-1 and TRBJ2-5; D is possibly TRBD1 (6 bases). Trimming stripped 7 bases from V and 3 bases from J, with 15 bases between. The CDR3 totals 14 residues. CDR1 is MNHNS and CDR2 is SASEGT in the germline V gene. For the CDR3, the DNA is TGTGCCAGCACCTTACTGGGGGCTAAAGAGACCCAGTACTTC. This codes for CASTLLGAKETQYF.

Here the CDR3 reads CASRPSGDQPQHF. In DNA form, the CDR3 reads TGTGCCAGTAGACCCTCAGGGGATCAGCCCCAGCATTTT. The gene calls are TRBV19 and TRBJ1-5, with TRBD1 as a possible D gene (6 bases). V gave up 6 bases and J gave up 5 bases, with 11 bases separating them. This CDR3 comprises 13 residues. The germline gives CDR1 LNHDA, CDR2 SQIVND (reference sequence). The whole variable domain, remainder taken from reference TRBV19 and TRBJ1-5, is DGGITQSPKYLFRKEGQNVTLSCEQNLNHDAMYWYRQDPGQGLRLIYYSQIVNDFQKGDIAEGYSVSREKKESFPLTVTSAQKNPTAFYLCASRPSGDQPQHFGDGTRLSIL.

This chain joins TRBV6-5 and TRBJ2-4; tentative D call: TRBD1 (6 bases). Germline V CDR1 and CDR2: MNHEY, SVGAGI. V lost 2 bases, J lost 1 base, and 12 bases lay in between. The CDR3 contains 16 residues. The CDR3 DNA is TGTGCCAGCAGTTACACAGGGAGTGGGGCCAAAAACATTCAGTACTTC. This gives the protein CASSYTGSGAKNIQYF.

This clone was seen more than once but under ten times. This rearrangement joins TRBV4-3 to TRBJ1-1; D gene unclear. V was shortened by 2 bases and J by 4 bases, with 11 bases between the two germline ends. Germline-derived CDR1 and CDR2 are LGHNA and YSLEER. The CDR3 runs to 14 residues. This chain's CDR3 is CASSQKGSGTEAFF. In nucleotides, the CDR3 is TGCGCCAGCAGCCAAAAGGGATCGGGCACTGAAGCTTTCTTT.

The gene calls are TRBV2 and TRBJ1-4; D not certain. Germline CDR1 SNHLY, CDR2 FYNNEI. CDR3 length equals 14 residues. V lost 3 bases and J 10 bases, leaving 15 bases between the germline ends. CDR3 sequence: CASSDEWPGGKLFF. For the CDR3, the DNA is TGTGCCAGCAGTGATGAGTGGCCTGGTGGAAAACTGTTTTTT.

This chain links TRBV9 with TRBJ1-1; D may be TRBD1 (5 bases). Trimming took off 0 bases at V and 5 bases at J, with 14 bases between the two ends. CDR1 is SGDLS, CDR2 YYNGEE, per germline. The CDR3 totals 15 residues. CDR3 in DNA: TGTGCCAGCAGCGTAGGGGAGGGGCGAGGGACTGAAGCTTTCTTT. It is translated as CASSVGEGRGTEAFF.

The chain has TRBV30 and TRBJ2-7, with 10 bases aligning to TRBD2. This CDR3 has 13 amino acids. V trimming: 4 bases; J trimming: 5 bases; junction bases outside the gene matches: 5. The germline V gene encodes CDR1 GTSNPN and CDR2 SVGIG (reference sequence). The CDR3 here is CAWTQRGGNEQYF. CDR3 in DNA: TGTGCCTGGACCCAGCGGGGGGGCAACGAGCAGTACTTC.